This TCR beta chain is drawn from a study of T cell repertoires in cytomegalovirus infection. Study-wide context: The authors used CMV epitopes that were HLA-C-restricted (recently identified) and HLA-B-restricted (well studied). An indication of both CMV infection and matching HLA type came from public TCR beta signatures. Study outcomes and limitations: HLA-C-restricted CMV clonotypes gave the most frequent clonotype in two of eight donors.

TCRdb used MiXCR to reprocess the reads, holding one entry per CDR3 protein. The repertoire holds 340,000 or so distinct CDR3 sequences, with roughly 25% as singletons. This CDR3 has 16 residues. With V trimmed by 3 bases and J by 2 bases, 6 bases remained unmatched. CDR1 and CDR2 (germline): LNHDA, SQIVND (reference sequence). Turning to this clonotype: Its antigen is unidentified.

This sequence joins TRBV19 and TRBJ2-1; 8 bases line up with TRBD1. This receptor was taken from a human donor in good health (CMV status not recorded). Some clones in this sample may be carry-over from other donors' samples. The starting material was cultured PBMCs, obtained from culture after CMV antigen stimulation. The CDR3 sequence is CASSIQGAYPYNEQFF. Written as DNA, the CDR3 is TGTGCCAGTAGTATCCAGGGGGCCTACCCCTACAATGAGCAGTTCTTC.